Below, 20 T cell receptor beta chains from the same sample are listed, as sequenced in a study of T-cell memory formation after mild COVID-19. TCRdb used MiXCR to reprocess the 5' RACE reads, holding one entry per CDR3 protein. The sample consists of about 84,000 distinct CDR3 sequences, more than 11% of them appearing once. Sample: PBMCs or a T cell subset sorted from them (not recorded which). The receptors derive from an adult woman who had mild COVID-19 (a few samples of this study predate the infection). Cell type and time point are not known.

In this sample, this clonotype turned up once. A much bigger clone sits one base away, suggesting this may be a read error. The chain has TRBV7-9 and TRBJ2-5; tentatively, D is TRBD1 or TRBD2 (5 bases each). Germline CDR1 SEHNR, CDR2 FQNEAQ (reference sequence). This CDR3 has 14 residues. DNA of the CDR3: TGTTCCAGCAGCTCGGGACCCCCGGAAGAGACCCAGTACTTC. It translates to CSSSSGPPEETQYF.

The chain recombines TRBV4-3 with TRBJ2-2; the D is unclear. CDR1 is LGHNA and CDR2 is YSLEER in the germline V gene. The CDR3 is 14 residues long. The V gene lost 5 bases and the J gene lost 7 bases, with 14 bases spanning the gap. CDR3 DNA: TGCGCCAGCAGCGGCCTATGGGTGGGCGGGGAGCTGTTTTTT. Translation: CASSGLWVGGELFF.

J is TRBJ1-1 and V is TRBV6-5; the match to TRBD1 covers 8 bases. Germline V gene sequence: CDR1 MNHEY, CDR2 SVGAGI. The CDR3 sequence is 15 residues long. The V segment lost 6 bases and the J segment 0 bases; nucleotides outside the gene matches: 6. CDR3 protein: CASRNDRGVNTEAFF. In nucleotides, the CDR3 is TGTGCCAGCAGGAACGACAGGGGTGTGAACACTGAAGCTTTCTTT.

This clonotype occurred a few times. V gene TRBV27 combines with J gene TRBJ2-7; 13 bases map to TRBD2. This CDR3 comprises 15 residues. Germline values: CDR1 MNHEY, CDR2 SMNVEV (reference sequence). Germline trimming cut 4 bases from V and 6 bases from J; bases unmatched to any gene: 6. The CDR3 region is CASSSGLAGETEQYF. The CDR3 region has the DNA TGTGCCAGCAGTTCAGGACTAGCGGGAGAGACCGAGCAGTACTTC.

This clonotype was counted once. V and J are TRBV7-2 and TRBJ1-2; 10 bases map to TRBD1. The germline CDR1 and CDR2 sequences are SGHTA and FQGNSA. The ends lost 4 bases at V and 7 bases at J; junction bases unmatched: 3. The CDR3 is 13 amino acids. For the CDR3, the DNA is TGTGCCAGCAGCTCCGGACAGGGGGGTGGCTACACCTTC. The encoded protein is CASSSGQGGGYTF. The full variable domain, its missing parts supplied by reference TRBV7-2 and TRBJ1-2, is GAGVSQSPSNKVTEKGKDVELRCDPISGHTALYWYRQSLGQGLEFLIYFQGNSAPDKSGLPSDRFSAERTGGSVSTLTIQRTQQEDSAVYLCASSSGQGGGYTFGSGTRLTVV.

This rearrangement joins TRBV6-2 or TRBV6-3 to TRBJ2-7, with D perhaps TRBD2 (7 bases). CDR3 length: 15 residues. CDR1 MNHEY and CDR2 SVGEGT come from the germline V gene. The V end lost 5 bases, the J end lost 3 bases, and 17 bases lay between the germline ends. CDR3 in amino acids: CASSRLADRYYEQYF. The DNA of the CDR3 is TGTGCCAGCAGTCGACTAGCCGACAGGTACTACGAGCAGTACTTC.

This clonotype appeared a few times. The chain combines TRBV14 with TRBJ1-1; no reliable D call. This CDR3 comprises 12 residues. CDR1 and CDR2 (germline): SGHDN, FVKESK. The germline V and J ends were trimmed by 2 bases and 6 bases, with 7 bases remaining between them. The CDR3 DNA reads as TGTGCCAGCAGCCAACGGACCTCTGAAGCTTTCTTT. This codes for CASSQRTSEAFF.

V and J are TRBV9 and TRBJ2-1; 14 nucleotides agree with TRBD2. CDR1 and CDR2 (germline): SGDLS, YYNGEE. This CDR3 is built from 16 residues. V was pared by 4 bases and J by 7 bases, with 7 bases of the junction left unmatched. Written as DNA, the CDR3 is TGTGCCAGCAGCACCGGACTAGCGGGGGGTAAGAATGAGCAGTTCTTC. Translation: CASSTGLAGGKNEQFF.

The chain couples TRBV5-1 to TRBJ2-2, with 8 bases lining up with TRBD1. V gave up 6 bases and J gave up 3 bases; unmatched junction bases: 10. The CDR3 is made up of 16 amino acids. CDR1 is SGHRS, CDR2 YFSETQ, per germline. The CDR3 region has the DNA TGCGCCAGCATGTCAGGGGGCGCGGGTTACACCGGGGAGCTGTTTTTT. Its protein is CASMSGGAGYTGELFF.

V and J are TRBV12-3 or TRBV12-4 and TRBJ2-3; possible D gene TRBD1, 6 bases. Trimming took 3 bases from V and 2 from J, leaving 9 bases between them. This CDR3 comprises 14 residues. The CDR3 protein is CASSLGHYTDTQYF. Here the CDR3 DNA reads TGTGCCAGCAGTTTGGGACATTACACAGATACGCAGTATTTT.

The chain is built from TRBV10-3 and TRBJ2-3; TRBD2 aligns across 10 bases. The length of the CDR3 is 15 residues. Germline V gives CDR1 ENHRY, CDR2 SYGVKD. V trimming: 7 bases; J trimming: 1 base; junction bases outside the gene matches: 5. CDR3 nucleotides: TGTGCCATCAACGCTGGGACTAGCGGCACAGATACGCAGTATTTT. Its protein product is CAINAGTSGTDTQYF.

The chain has TRBV4-3 and TRBJ2-1; 7 bases match TRBD2. Germline CDR1 LGHNA, CDR2 YSLEER. The CDR3 is 15 amino acids. The ends lost 0 bases at V and 7 bases at J; junction bases unmatched: 6. The CDR3 reads CASSQDRLAVNEQFF. DNA for the CDR3: TGCGCCAGCAGCCAAGATCGTCTAGCGGTGAATGAGCAGTTCTTC.

The chain is built from TRBV12-3 or TRBV12-4 and TRBJ2-5; the D gene is possibly TRBD1 (6 bases). The CDR3 length is 14 residues. Deletions cut 5 bases from V and 1 base from J, with 11 bases between. The CDR3 DNA is TGTGCCAGCAGTGAACAGGGATCCCAAGAGACCCAGTACTTC. This translates into CASSEQGSQETQYF.

This chain links TRBV3-1 with TRBJ2-3; D might be TRBD2 (7 bases). Trimming cost V 8 bases and J 5 bases, with 14 bases left between them. CDR1 is LGHDT and CDR2 is YNNKEL in the germline V gene (reference sequence). This CDR3 is built from 13 residues. The CDR3 here is CASRRGREDTQYF. The CDR3, as DNA: TGTGCCAGCCGAAGGGGGAGGGAAGATACGCAGTATTTT.

This chain joins TRBV5-1 and TRBJ2-7; unclear D gene. Looked up from germline, CDR1 is SGHRS and CDR2 is YFSETQ. The CDR3 length is 14 residues. Deletions cut 0 bases from V and 2 bases from J, with 9 bases between. DNA of the CDR3: TGCGCCAGCAGCTTGGACGGCCCCACCTACGAGCAGTACTTC. It specifies CASSLDGPTYEQYF.

This clonotype was recorded a few times. This rearrangement joins TRBV6-5 to TRBJ2-7; unclear D gene. This CDR3 is built from 14 residues. The germline V and J ends were trimmed by 0 bases and 5 bases, with 11 bases remaining between them. Germline lookup yields CDR1 MNHEY and CDR2 SVGAGI. CDR3 nucleotides: TGTGCCAGCAGTTACTCAGACGGCCCCAACGAGCAGTACTTC. Its protein is CASSYSDGPNEQYF.

The chain is built from TRBV20-1 and TRBJ2-3; TRBD2 matches 11 bases. CDR1 DFQATT and CDR2 SNEGSKA come from the germline V gene (reference sequence). The CDR3 has 17 amino acids. V lost 6 bases and J lost 5; bases outside the gene matches: 16. The CDR3 nucleotides are TGCAGTGCCAGATCCGATAGCGGGAGGGCCTCGGTAGATACGCAGTATTTT. Translation: CSARSDSGRASVDTQYF.

This clonotype was recorded many times. V usage is TRBV12-3 or TRBV12-4 and J usage is TRBJ1-1; TRBD1 might be the D (5 bases). The length of the CDR3 is 14 residues. The V gene lost 4 bases and the J gene lost 5 bases, with 14 bases spanning the gap. The CDR3 protein is CASSYTAWGTEAFF. In DNA, the CDR3 is TGTGCCAGCAGTTACACCGCCTGGGGGACTGAAGCTTTCTTT.

This chain connects TRBV9 to TRBJ2-3; possibly TRBD1 for D (6 bases). Looked up from germline, CDR1 is SGDLS and CDR2 is YYNGEE. V dropped 6 bases and J dropped 2 bases, with 10 bases sitting between them. The CDR3 sequence is 13 residues long. The CDR3 sequence: CASTRGDTDTQYF. The CDR3 bases are TGTGCCAGCACCAGGGGAGACACAGATACGCAGTATTTT.

The genes are TRBV12-3 or TRBV12-4 and TRBJ1-1; D unresolved. CDR3 length: 14 amino acids. The V gene lost 4 bases and the J gene lost 0 bases, with 9 bases spanning the gap. CDR3 residues: CASSYEPLNTEAFF. The CDR3 coding sequence is TGTGCCAGCAGTTACGAGCCTCTGAACACTGAAGCTTTCTTT.